Sequencing of this T cell receptor beta chain was carried out in a study of T-cell memory formation after mild COVID-19. As for the study in general: Largely donor-specific TCR clusters were found.

The germline V and J ends were trimmed by 1 base and 3 bases, with 10 bases remaining between them. CDR1 and CDR2 from the germline V gene are MGHRA and YSYEKL. The length of the CDR3 is 15 residues. TCRalpha and TCRbeta libraries used 5'RACE with constant-segment primers and UMIs. TCRdb re-called the 5' RACE reads through MiXCR, storing one row per CDR3 protein. The data show approximately 480,000 distinct CDR3 sequences, with around a sixth seen just once and roughly 12% held by the top ten. Study outcomes and limitations: Shrinking CD4+ clones resided mostly in CM and EM, and CD8+ ones in EMRA.

About this clonotype itself: Antigen unknown.

Material: PBMCs or a T cell subset sorted from them (not recorded which). The genes are TRBV4-1 and TRBJ1-5; D not resolved. This sequence was found in an adult woman who had mild COVID-19 (a few samples of this study predate the infection). Cell type and time point are not known. In DNA, the CDR3 is TGCGCCAGCAGCCAAGGAGATCGAGCCAATCAGCCCCAGCATTTT. It translates to CASSQGDRANQPQHF.